The rows below give T cell receptor beta chains drawn from one sample of a study of T cells after yellow fever vaccination. TCRdb analysed the 5' RACE reads with MiXCR anew, one entry per CDR3 protein. The table lists just under 600,000 distinct CDR3 sequences, roughly 14% of them singletons. This specimen consisted of PBMCs, obtained on the day of the yellow fever booster vaccination. Receptor source: a man aged 30 to 45 who received the YFV17D yellow fever vaccine. Both conserved end residues are part of each CDR3. A D gene is named only where the DNA matches it firmly. For some rows the clone size is stated as once, few or many, or as a class when expanded; others skip it.

cdr3_aa cdr3_nt j_call d_call v_call clone_size
CAWSVRQLTYF TGTGCCTGGAGTGTCAGGCAGCTGACCTACTTC TRBJ2-4 . TRBV30 .
CSVENGGELFF TGCAGCGTTGAGAACGGGGGGGAGCTGTTTTTT TRBJ2-2 . TRBV29-1 many
CASSLGGTRGNNEQFF TGTGCCAGCAGTTTGGGCGGGACTAGAGGTAACAATGAGCAGTTCTTC TRBJ2-1 TRBD2 TRBV28 many
CATKGLAQADTQYF TGTGCCACCAAGGGGCTAGCGCAAGCGGATACGCAGTATTTT TRBJ2-3 . TRBV6-2/TRBV6-3 .
CASSPLLEQYF TGTGCCAGCAGTCCCCTCCTAGAGCAGTACTTC TRBJ2-7 . TRBV28 .
CSVEDPWYGYTF TGCAGCGTTGAAGACCCCTGGTATGGCTACACCTTC TRBJ1-2 . TRBV29-1 few
CSASRGSSYNEQFF TGCAGTGCTAGTCGCGGGAGCTCCTACAATGAGCAGTTCTTC TRBJ2-1 TRBD2 TRBV20-1 many
CSVRRDRYEQYF TGCAGCGTTCGGCGGGACAGGTACGAGCAGTACTTC TRBJ2-7 TRBD1 TRBV29-1 .
CASSQGSASSETQYF TGTGCCAGCAGCCAAGGTTCGGCTAGCAGCGAGACCCAGTACTTC TRBJ2-5 . TRBV3-1 few
CASSQDYPRAVLAKNIQYF TGCGCCAGCAGCCAAGACTACCCTAGAGCGGTCCTAGCCAAAAACATTCAGTACTTC TRBJ2-4 . TRBV4-3 .
CASSVELAGGPSVF TGTGCCAGCAGCGTAGAACTAGCGGGAGGGCCGTCGGTCTTC TRBJ2-1 TRBD2 TRBV9 .
CASSDQSGSSSKNIQYF TGTGCCAGCAGTGACCAGAGCGGGAGTTCCTCCAAAAACATTCAGTACTTC TRBJ2-4 TRBD2 TRBV25-1 few
CASSQATGRYTDTQYF TGTGCCAGCAGCCAAGCAACAGGGCGTTACACAGATACGCAGTATTTT TRBJ2-3 . TRBV14 .
CASSLNWLADTQYF TGCGCCAGCAGCCTAAATTGGTTGGCAGATACGCAGTATTTT TRBJ2-3 . TRBV4-3 few
CAWSFGGTGANVLTF TGTGCCTGGAGCTTCGGAGGAACTGGGGCCAACGTCCTGACTTTC TRBJ2-6 . TRBV30 once
CASSLGTSLTDTQYF TGTGCCAGCAGTCTAGGGACTAGCTTGACAGATACGCAGTATTTT TRBJ2-3 TRBD2 TRBV27 few
CASRKTGLAYNEQFF TGTGCCAGCCGAAAGACAGGGCTGGCCTACAATGAGCAGTTCTTC TRBJ2-1 TRBD1 TRBV6-1 .
CASSYSKFGGSYEQYF TGTGCCAGCAGTTACTCGAAATTCGGGGGCTCCTACGAGCAGTACTTC TRBJ2-7 . TRBV6-5 .
CASSYGGNQPQHF TGTGCCAGCAGTTACGGGGGAAATCAGCCCCAGCATTTT TRBJ1-5 . TRBV6-6 many
CSARDDPGQGWDEQYF TGCAGTGCTAGAGATGACCCGGGACAGGGGTGGGACGAGCAGTACTTC TRBJ2-7 TRBD1 TRBV20-1 .
CASNWGGRGHYNEQFF TGTGCCAGTAACTGGGGGGGAAGAGGGCATTACAATGAGCAGTTCTTC TRBJ2-1 TRBD2 TRBV6-1 .
CASSSTRYWRRNSPLHF TGTGCCAGCAGCTCGACGAGGTATTGGCGACGGAATTCACCCCTCCACTTT TRBJ1-6 . TRBV7-2 few
CASSSRTGPGDIQYF TGTGCCAGCAGCTCGCGGACAGGACCTGGGGACATTCAGTACTTC TRBJ2-4 TRBD1 TRBV7-9 .
CAWGRGEAYEQYF TGTGCCTGGGGGAGGGGGGAAGCCTACGAGCAGTACTTC TRBJ2-7 . TRBV30 few
CATSDRPGELFF TGTGCCACCAGTGATAGGCCCGGGGAGCTGTTTTTT TRBJ2-2 . TRBV24-1 .
CASTSAGGDNPYNEQFF TGCGCCAGCACTTCCGCCGGGGGAGACAACCCCTACAATGAGCAGTTCTTC TRBJ2-1 . TRBV5-1 few
CASNREADTQYF TGTGCCAGTAACAGGGAGGCAGATACGCAGTATTTT TRBJ2-3 . TRBV7-2 .
CASSPGQLFEQYF TGTGCCAGTAGTCCGGGCCAACTCTTCGAGCAGTACTTC TRBJ2-7 . TRBV19 .
CASLGLGETQYF TGTGCCAGCCTGGGACTAGGGGAGACCCAGTACTTC TRBJ2-5 TRBD2 TRBV6-1 few
CASSYQGGSYNEQFF TGTGCCAGCAGCTACCAGGGGGGGTCCTACAATGAGCAGTTCTTC TRBJ2-1 . TRBV7-2 .
CASSMLGLNTEAFF TGTGCCAGCAGTATGCTTGGGCTGAACACTGAAGCTTTCTTT TRBJ1-1 . TRBV6-2/TRBV6-3 .
CASSLGLTTEAFF TGTGCCAGCAGTCTGGGACTCACGACTGAAGCTTTCTTT TRBJ1-1 . TRBV5-6 .
CSVGGQGPYEQYF TGCAGCGTTGGAGGTCAGGGACCCTACGAGCAGTACTTC TRBJ2-7 . TRBV29-1 .
CASSYVGGYEQYF TGTGCCAGCAGTTACGTGGGAGGGTACGAGCAGTACTTC TRBJ2-7 TRBD2 TRBV6-2/TRBV6-3 once
CASSPSPLLAAQETQYF TGTGCCAGCAGCCCAAGCCCTCTGCTAGCGGCCCAAGAGACCCAGTACTTC TRBJ2-5 TRBD2 TRBV9 .
CASSERSGELFF TGTGCCAGCAGTGAACGGTCCGGGGAGCTGTTTTTT TRBJ2-2 . TRBV6-1 few
CASRLGLAGGPSGELFF TGTGCCAGCAGACTCGGACTAGCGGGAGGGCCGTCAGGGGAGCTGTTTTTT TRBJ2-2 TRBD2 TRBV7-2 .
CASSKQGARSPLHF TGTGCCAGCAGCAAACAGGGGGCTCGGTCACCCCTCCACTTT TRBJ1-6 TRBD1 TRBV7-2 few
CSAAGLAYNEQFF TGCAGTGCCGCGGGACTAGCTTACAATGAGCAGTTCTTC TRBJ2-1 TRBD2 TRBV20-1 .
CSVEPGAHQETQYF TGCAGCGTTGAACCGGGAGCGCACCAAGAGACCCAGTACTTC TRBJ2-5 . TRBV29-1 .
CASKGRPEAYEQYF TGTGCCAGCAAAGGGCGTCCAGAGGCCTACGAGCAGTACTTC TRBJ2-7 . TRBV2 few
CASSYTGTSGSYSPYEQYF TGTGCCAGCAGTTACACCGGGACTAGCGGTTCTTATTCCCCCTACGAGCAGTACTTC TRBJ2-7 TRBD2 TRBV6-5 .
CASSPQGGGETQYF TGTGCCAGCAGCCCTCAAGGGGGGGGGGAGACCCAGTACTTC TRBJ2-5 . TRBV5-5 .
CASSPNRALTEQYF TGTGCCAGCAGCCCCAATCGGGCCCTAACCGAGCAGTACTTC TRBJ2-7 . TRBV3-1 .
CSVDGFDTEAFF TGCAGCGTTGACGGGTTTGACACTGAAGCTTTCTTT TRBJ1-1 . TRBV29-1 few
CASSFGDSRGNEQFF TGTGCCAGCAGCTTTGGGGACTCCCGGGGCAATGAGCAGTTCTTC TRBJ2-1 . TRBV7-3 .
CASSPGPSLRGNTEAFF TGTGCCAGCAGTCCGGGTCCCTCCCTTCGGGGGAACACTGAAGCTTTCTTT TRBJ1-1 . TRBV6-1 .
CASSFRDGAYNEQFF TGTGCCAGCAGTTTCCGGGACGGAGCATACAATGAGCAGTTCTTC TRBJ2-1 . TRBV12-3/TRBV12-4 .
CASKLTRGAGEQYF TGTGCCAGCAAACTTACTCGGGGGGCTGGGGAGCAGTACTTC TRBJ2-7 . TRBV7-2 few
CASSLGHLLQGANGYTF TGTGCCAGCAGCTTGGGGCATCTGTTGCAGGGGGCGAATGGCTACACCTTC TRBJ1-2 TRBD1 TRBV5-5 .
CASSLARLAGGPRDTQYF TGTGCCAGCAGCTTGGCCCGATTAGCGGGAGGGCCCCGGGATACGCAGTATTTT TRBJ2-3 TRBD2 TRBV5-5 .
CASSSYDYGYTF TGTGCCAGCAGCTCCTACGATTATGGCTACACCTTC TRBJ1-2 . TRBV7-9 .
CASSYGLTYNEQFF TGTGCCAGCAGTTACGGACTTACCTACAATGAGCAGTTCTTC TRBJ2-1 . TRBV6-2/TRBV6-3 .
CASRQTGEMNTEAFF TGTGCCAGCAGGCAAACAGGGGAAATGAACACTGAAGCTTTCTTT TRBJ1-1 TRBD1 TRBV6-1 few
CASSPQGGDTQYF TGTGCCAGTAGTCCCCAGGGGGGGGATACGCAGTATTTT TRBJ2-3 . TRBV19 few
CATSSNGAGSTEAFF TGTGCCACCAGCAGCAACGGGGCTGGCAGCACTGAAGCTTTCTTT TRBJ1-1 . TRBV15 many
CASSLELLNEKLFF TGTGCCAGCAGTTTAGAACTCCTTAATGAAAAACTGTTTTTT TRBJ1-4 . TRBV12-3/TRBV12-4 .
CASSLFSGTDMNTEAFF TGTGCCAGCAGTTTGTTCTCCGGGACAGACATGAACACTGAAGCTTTCTTT TRBJ1-1 TRBD1 TRBV28 .
CASSPGRMNEKLFF TGCGCCAGCAGCCCGGGACGGATGAATGAAAAACTGTTTTTT TRBJ1-4 . TRBV5-1 few
CASRTSRVDTEAFF TGCGCCAGCAGAACATCGAGGGTGGACACTGAAGCTTTCTTT TRBJ1-1 . TRBV5-1 few